This T cell receptor beta chain was obtained from a study of early T cells in non-severe SARS-CoV-2 infection. This clonotype was counted a few times. The V and J ends lost 5 bases and 3 bases respectively, with 13 bases between them. Germline V CDR1 and CDR2: KGHSH, LQKENI. CDR3 length equals 15 residues. Individual cDNA molecules carried attached unique molecular identifiers. TCRdb re-called the 5' RACE reads with MiXCR, one entry per CDR3 protein. The profile shows tens of thousands of distinct CDR3 sequences, roughly 13% of them singletons. J is TRBJ1-4 and V is TRBV18; no reliable D call. The receptor was isolated from an adult who was a healthcare worker with PCR-confirmed SARS-CoV-2 infection or an uninfected control (not recorded which). The sample was whole blood. The CDR3 DNA reads as TGTGCCAGCTCAGCCTTGAGGAATCCTAATGAAAAACTGTTTTTT. It encodes CASSALRNPNEKLFF.